The 9 T cell receptor beta chains below all came from one sample that was sequenced in a study of blood T cell repertoires in COVID-19. Profiling relied on immunoSEQ multiplex PCR, and the TCRdb table lists in-frame clones only, not all of them. Here the sample spans roughly 250,000 clones, approximately 86% being singletons. Input material: PBMCs or T cells enriched from blood (not recorded which). Receptors originate from a woman between 45 and 60 years old who had recovered from COVID-19.

The chain couples TRBV24-1 to TRBJ2-2; 7 bases are a match to TRBD2. This CDR3 comprises 17 residues. After removal of 4 bases from V and 6 bases from J, the junction contained 13 bases not matched to a gene. Germline V gene data show CDR1 as KGHDR and CDR2 as SFDVKD. DNA for the CDR3: TGTGCCACCAGTGACCCTCGGGCGGGAGCTCGACCCGGGGAGCTGTTTTTT. Protein sequence: CATSDPRAGARPGELFF.

The chain recombines TRBV10-3 with TRBJ2-7; weak D call: TRBD2 (6 bases). The CDR3 contains 14 residues. V lost 3 bases and J 0 bases, leaving 9 bases between the germline ends. Germline V lookup: CDR1 ENHRY, CDR2 SYGVKD. The CDR3 is CAISEGRGSYEQYF. CDR3 DNA: TGTGCCATCAGTGAAGGGCGGGGCTCCTACGAGCAGTACTTC.

This clone was seen once. This chain connects TRBV4-1 to TRBJ1-4, with 11 bases fitting TRBD1. Germline V gives CDR1 MGHRA, CDR2 YSYEKL. The V and J ends lost 5 bases and 7 bases, in that order; junction bases with no gene match: 15. The CDR3 spans 18 residues. CDR3 in amino acids: CASSSTGQGALGGEKLFF. As DNA, the CDR3 is TGCGCCAGCAGCTCCACAGGACAGGGGGCGTTGGGTGGTGAAAAACTGTTTTTT.

The chain is built from TRBV24-1 and TRBJ2-1, with D possibly matching TRBD2 (5 bases). This CDR3 spans 16 amino acids. V gave up 3 bases and J gave up 4 bases, with 15 bases separating them. CDR1 KGHDR and CDR2 SFDVKD come from the germline V gene. The CDR3 nucleotides read TGTGCCACCAGTGATGGTGGAGGAGGCCCTTACAATGAGCAGTTCTTC. Translation: CATSDGGGGPYNEQFF.

CDR3 DNA: TGTGCCGCTACACCGTTGCGGGAGGAAGAGACCCAGTACTTC. It translates to CAATPLREEETQYF. The rearrangement uses TRBV28 and TRBJ2-5, with 8 bases that match TRBD2. The CDR3 spans 14 residues. Trimming removed 11 bases from V and 3 bases from J; junction bases left unmatched: 11. From germline, CDR1 is MDHEN and CDR2 SYDVKM.

The chain is built from TRBV28 and TRBJ2-3; D gene ambiguous. The length of the CDR3 is 15 residues. Trimming removed 1 base at V and 1 base at J, with 9 bases between. The V gene's germline CDR1 is MDHEN and CDR2 SYDVKM. Written as DNA, the CDR3 is TGTGCCAGCAGTTTATTGCCAGATGGCACAGATACGCAGTATTTT. Translated: CASSLLPDGTDTQYF.

The table lists this clone with a count of one. The CDR3 DNA sequence: TGTGCCAGCAGCTTAGGGCTCTCTGGAAACACCATATATTTT. This sequence encodes CASSLGLSGNTIYF. V gene TRBV7-2 combines with J gene TRBJ1-3; D is unresolved. This CDR3 has 14 amino acids. CDR1 and CDR2 (germline): SGHTA, FQGNSA. V lost 1 base to trimming and J lost 0 bases, with 4 bases between them.

This chain links TRBV7-2 with TRBJ2-5; D uncertain. This CDR3 comprises 14 residues. V gave up 6 bases and J gave up 1 base, with 12 bases separating them. Germline V gives CDR1 SGHTA, CDR2 FQGNSA. In nucleotides, the CDR3 is TGTGCCAGCAGGTCCCAGGTCAGCCAAGAGACCCAGTACTTC. Its protein is CASRSQVSQETQYF.

The rearrangement uses TRBV19 and TRBJ1-1, with D maybe TRBD1 (5 bases). The CDR3 sequence is 15 residues long. With 6 bases removed from V and 6 bases from J, the gap between germline ends came to 20 bases. The germline V gene has CDR1 LNHDA and CDR2 SQIVND (reference sequence). The CDR3 DNA is TGTGCCAGTAGCACCAGAAGGACGGGGGTCGCTGAAGCTTTCTTT. Translated, it gives CASSTRRTGVAEAFF. The full variable domain, with the rest looked up from reference TRBV19 and TRBJ1-1, is DGGITQSPKYLFRKEGQNVTLSCEQNLNHDAMYWYRQDPGQGLRLIYYSQIVNDFQKGDIAEGYSVSREKKESFPLTVTSAQKNPTAFYLCASSTRRTGVAEAFFGQGTRLTVV.